These T cell receptor beta chains were read from a single sample in a study of blood T cell repertoires in COVID-19. The protocol was immunoSEQ multiplex PCR, while the TCRdb copy is restricted to in-frame clones and leaves out a portion. The sample consists of 180,000 or so clones, approximately 80% of them appearing once. Sequencing input: peripheral blood. Receptors originate from a woman aged 40 to 50 with COVID-19, enrolled during active disease. CDR3s include the opening cysteine and the closing phenylalanine or tryptophan. Fields, in order: J gene, V gene, clone size, D gene, CDR3 protein, CDR3 DNA. D genes are given only for firm matches. The size field is filled for only some rows; it gives once, few, many or a size class.

j_gene: TRBJ2-1; v_gene: TRBV5-1; abundance: -; d_gene: TRBD2; CDR3aa: CASSLDASGSSGEQFF; CDR3nt: TGCGCCAGCAGCTTGGACGCTAGCGGGAGTTCGGGTGAGCAGTTCTTC
j_gene: TRBJ2-7; v_gene: TRBV10-1; abundance: few; d_gene: TRBD2; CDR3aa: CASSASGRAEEQYF; CDR3nt: TGCGCCAGCAGTGCGAGCGGGAGGGCTGAGGAGCAGTACTTC
j_gene: TRBJ2-3; v_gene: TRBV6-5; abundance: -; d_gene: -; CDR3aa: CASTPRAEPDTQYF; CDR3nt: TGTGCCAGCACCCCGAGGGCCGAGCCAGATACGCAGTATTTT
j_gene: TRBJ1-2; v_gene: TRBV6-5; abundance: -; d_gene: -; CDR3aa: CASSYGPYGYTF; CDR3nt: TGTGCCAGCAGTTATGGGCCTTATGGCTACACCTTC
j_gene: TRBJ2-1; v_gene: TRBV7-7; abundance: -; d_gene: -; CDR3aa: CALTSSSGEQFF; CDR3nt: TGTGCTCTAACTTCGAGTTCCGGTGAGCAGTTCTTC
j_gene: TRBJ2-5; v_gene: TRBV12-5; abundance: -; d_gene: -; CDR3aa: CASGQGSNQETQYF; CDR3nt: TGTGCTAGTGGGCAGGGATCCAACCAAGAGACCCAGTACTTC
j_gene: TRBJ2-2; v_gene: TRBV5-6; abundance: few; d_gene: -; CDR3aa: CASRVLGGIPGELFF; CDR3nt: TGTGCCAGCAGGGTCCTGGGCGGGATCCCCGGGGAGCTGTTTTTT
j_gene: TRBJ2-7; v_gene: TRBV18; abundance: -; d_gene: TRBD2; CDR3aa: CASSQGLEHEQYF; CDR3nt: TGTGCCAGCTCCCAGGGACTAGAGCACGAGCAGTACTTC
j_gene: TRBJ2-2; v_gene: TRBV14; abundance: -; d_gene: TRBD1; CDR3aa: CASRTQGAGGELFF; CDR3nt: TGTGCCAGCAGAACACAGGGGGCAGGCGGGGAGCTGTTTTTT
j_gene: TRBJ2-3; v_gene: TRBV7-8; abundance: once; d_gene: -; CDR3aa: CASSLFPGTSTDTQYF; CDR3nt: TGTGCCAGCAGCTTGTTTCCGGGGACTAGCACAGATACGCAGTATTTT
j_gene: TRBJ2-5; v_gene: TRBV7-8; abundance: -; d_gene: TRBD2; CDR3aa: CASSPGLAGPETQYF; CDR3nt: TGTGCCAGCAGCCCAGGACTAGCCGGGCCCGAGACCCAGTACTTC
j_gene: TRBJ2-1; v_gene: TRBV2; abundance: few; d_gene: -; CDR3aa: CASRENEQFF; CDR3nt: TGTGCCAGCAGGGAGAATGAGCAGTTCTTC
j_gene: TRBJ1-6; v_gene: TRBV27; abundance: -; d_gene: -; CDR3aa: CASSHWRDNSPLHF; CDR3nt: TGTGCCAGCAGCCATTGGAGGGATAATTCACCCCTCCACTTT
j_gene: TRBJ1-1; v_gene: TRBV7-9; abundance: -; d_gene: -; CDR3aa: CASGQGAEAFF; CDR3nt: TGTGCCAGCGGACAAGGGGCTGAAGCTTTCTTT
j_gene: TRBJ1-5; v_gene: TRBV2; abundance: -; d_gene: -; CDR3aa: CASSGEVGAHTGGPQHF; CDR3nt: TGTGCCAGCAGTGGCGAAGTAGGAGCCCACACCGGGGGGCCCCAGCATTTT
j_gene: TRBJ1-1; v_gene: TRBV30; abundance: -; d_gene: -; CDR3aa: CAGGNSINTEAFF; CDR3nt: TGTGCCGGAGGGAACAGCATAAACACTGAAGCTTTCTTT
j_gene: TRBJ1-1; v_gene: TRBV7-9; abundance: -; d_gene: -; CDR3aa: CASSLMGQVNTEAFF; CDR3nt: TGTGCCAGCAGCTTAATGGGACAAGTGAACACTGAAGCTTTCTTT
j_gene: TRBJ2-2; v_gene: TRBV3-1/TRBV3-2; abundance: -; d_gene: -; CDR3aa: CASSQIVRGAGELFF; CDR3nt: TGTGCCAGCAGCCAAATAGTAAGGGGTGCCGGGGAGCTGTTTTTT
j_gene: TRBJ2-3; v_gene: TRBV24-1; abundance: once; d_gene: TRBD2; CDR3aa: CATTSGRASTDTQYF; CDR3nt: TGTGCCACCACTAGCGGGAGGGCTAGCACAGATACGCAGTATTTT
j_gene: TRBJ2-5; v_gene: TRBV9; abundance: -; d_gene: -; CDR3aa: CASSVGVERGETQYF; CDR3nt: TGTGCCAGCAGCGTAGGAGTCGAAAGGGGAGAGACCCAGTACTTC
j_gene: TRBJ1-2; v_gene: TRBV6-1; abundance: -; d_gene: -; CDR3aa: CASSEEAWVGAYGYTF; CDR3nt: TGTGCCAGCAGTGAAGAGGCCTGGGTGGGCGCCTATGGCTACACCTTC
j_gene: TRBJ1-4; v_gene: TRBV18; abundance: -; d_gene: TRBD1; CDR3aa: CASSPLGGKEKLFF; CDR3nt: TGTGCCAGCTCACCTCTAGGGGGCAAGGAAAAACTGTTTTTT
j_gene: TRBJ2-2; v_gene: TRBV7-3; abundance: -; d_gene: -; CDR3aa: CASSLASGVTGELFF; CDR3nt: TGTGCCAGCAGCTTAGCATCAGGGGTCACCGGGGAGCTGTTTTTT
j_gene: TRBJ2-7; v_gene: TRBV5-6; abundance: -; d_gene: -; CDR3aa: CASSHPQGYEQYF; CDR3nt: TGTGCCAGCAGCCATCCACAGGGCTACGAGCAGTACTTC
j_gene: TRBJ2-1; v_gene: TRBV7-8; abundance: -; d_gene: -; CDR3aa: CASSLDVTGEQFF; CDR3nt: TGTGCCAGCAGCTTAGATGTAACGGGGGAGCAGTTCTTC
j_gene: TRBJ1-2; v_gene: TRBV10-2; abundance: -; d_gene: -; CDR3aa: CASSDPQVSTNYGYTF; CDR3nt: TGCGCCAGCAGTGACCCCCAGGTCTCCACTAACTATGGCTACACCTTC
j_gene: TRBJ2-2; v_gene: TRBV4-2; abundance: -; d_gene: TRBD2; CDR3aa: CASSLLKSGRTNTGELFF; CDR3nt: TGTGCCAGCAGCCTTCTGAAAAGCGGGAGGACGAACACCGGGGAGCTGTTTTTT
j_gene: TRBJ1-5; v_gene: TRBV19; abundance: few; d_gene: -; CDR3aa: CASSVQSDNQPQHF; CDR3nt: TGTGCCAGTAGTGTACAGAGTGACAATCAGCCCCAGCATTTT
j_gene: TRBJ1-1; v_gene: TRBV12-3/TRBV12-4; abundance: -; d_gene: -; CDR3aa: CASTSGNTEAFF; CDR3nt: TGTGCCAGCACAAGCGGGAACACTGAAGCTTTCTTT
j_gene: TRBJ1-1; v_gene: TRBV18; abundance: -; d_gene: -; CDR3aa: CASSPGQPNTEAFF; CDR3nt: TGTGCCAGCTCACCTGGACAGCCGAACACTGAAGCTTTCTTT
j_gene: TRBJ1-2; v_gene: TRBV9; abundance: once; d_gene: -; CDR3aa: CASSVASHYGYTF; CDR3nt: TGTGCCAGCAGCGTAGCTAGTCATTATGGCTACACCTTC
j_gene: TRBJ2-1; v_gene: TRBV7-9; abundance: -; d_gene: TRBD2; CDR3aa: CASSLKGLAGAGFF; CDR3nt: TGTGCCAGCAGCTTGAAGGGACTAGCGGGAGCTGGGTTCTTC
j_gene: TRBJ2-7; v_gene: TRBV4-1; abundance: -; d_gene: TRBD1; CDR3aa: CASSQGQGASYEQYF; CDR3nt: TGCGCCAGCAGCCAAGGTCAGGGGGCGTCCTACGAGCAGTACTTC
j_gene: TRBJ1-2; v_gene: TRBV6-7; abundance: -; d_gene: -; CDR3aa: CASLLQEDTQDGYTF; CDR3nt: TGTGCCAGTCTCCTACAAGAGGACACTCAAGATGGCTACACCTTC
j_gene: TRBJ2-1; v_gene: TRBV6-6; abundance: -; d_gene: TRBD2; CDR3aa: CASSPRGTSAWSEQFF; CDR3nt: TGTGCCAGCAGTCCGCGAGGGACTAGCGCATGGAGTGAGCAGTTCTTC
j_gene: TRBJ2-5; v_gene: TRBV6-1; abundance: -; d_gene: TRBD1; CDR3aa: CASSGPSGQGYGETQYF; CDR3nt: TGTGCCAGCAGTGGACCTTCGGGACAGGGATATGGAGAGACCCAGTACTTC
j_gene: TRBJ2-1; v_gene: TRBV6-1; abundance: -; d_gene: -; CDR3aa: CASSARQALNSYNEQFF; CDR3nt: TGTGCCAGCAGTGCCAGACAGGCCTTGAACTCCTACAATGAGCAGTTCTTC
j_gene: TRBJ1-1; v_gene: TRBV12-3/TRBV12-4; abundance: -; d_gene: -; CDR3aa: CASSFGGVEGFF; CDR3nt: TGTGCCAGCAGTTTCGGGGGGGTAGAGGGTTTCTTT
j_gene: TRBJ1-1; v_gene: TRBV28; abundance: once; d_gene: -; CDR3aa: CASSLSLGGSTEAFF; CDR3nt: TGTGCCAGCAGTTTATCGCTGGGGGGGAGCACTGAAGCTTTCTTT
j_gene: TRBJ2-1; v_gene: TRBV7-2; abundance: once; d_gene: -; CDR3aa: CASSDSHPRNEQFF; CDR3nt: TGTGCCAGCAGCGATTCACACCCGCGGAATGAGCAGTTCTTC
j_gene: TRBJ2-2; v_gene: TRBV3-1/TRBV3-2; abundance: -; d_gene: -; CDR3aa: CASSQSGAGTRELFF; CDR3nt: TGTGCCAGCAGCCAAAGTGGTGCGGGGACCCGGGAGCTGTTTTTT
j_gene: TRBJ2-2; v_gene: TRBV5-5; abundance: -; d_gene: -; CDR3aa: CASSLFGGDTGELFF; CDR3nt: TGTGCCAGCAGCTTGTTCGGGGGAGACACCGGGGAGCTGTTTTTT
j_gene: TRBJ1-2; v_gene: TRBV5-5; abundance: few; d_gene: -; CDR3aa: CASSFGIEYGYTF; CDR3nt: TGTGCCAGCAGCTTCGGTATTGAATATGGCTACACCTTC
j_gene: TRBJ2-1; v_gene: TRBV18; abundance: -; d_gene: -; CDR3aa: CASSPPVRTYNEQFF; CDR3nt: TGTGCCAGCTCACCACCGGTGAGAACCTACAATGAGCAGTTCTTC
j_gene: TRBJ2-7; v_gene: TRBV5-1; abundance: -; d_gene: TRBD1; CDR3aa: CASSKGQNYEQYF; CDR3nt: TGCGCCAGCAGCAAGGGACAGAACTACGAGCAGTACTTC